This TCR beta chain was sequenced for a study of cytomegalovirus exposure and HLA in healthy donors. General observations from the study: Whilst most TCR sequences proved rare, a subset of public TCRs occurred across many donors. In a later analysis, HLA-associated beta chains showed higher expansion and lower generation probabilities than comparable chains. The classifier reportedly diagnosed cytomegalovirus status with high sensitivity and specificity. Prediction of most subjects' HLA-A and HLA-B alleles by TCR beta sequences was reportedly accurate.

Primers included in the PCR were 60 Vbeta and 13 Jbeta primers. Here immunoSEQ multiplex PCR was the method, and the copy in TCRdb shows in-frame clones only, minus some. The sample carries roughly 140,000 clones, about three quarters recorded once. On this clone itself: What it binds is unknown.

Germline lookup yields CDR1 SGHVS and CDR2 FQNEAQ. The V gene lost 4 bases and the J gene lost 14 bases, with 18 bases spanning the gap. CDR3 size: 13 residues. Sequenced sample: PBMCs. The clonotype comes from a man aged 18-30 years in good health and CMV-seronegative. V is TRBV7-8 and J is TRBJ2-1, with a possible D match to TRBD1 (5 bases). The CDR3: CASSSGMGLAEFF. The CDR3 DNA follows: TGTGCCAGCAGCTCAGGAATGGGGCTGGCCGAGTTCTTC.